This T cell receptor (beta chain) was retrieved from a study of T cell repertoires in cytomegalovirus infection. As for this clonotype: Its matching antigen is unknown.

The CDR3 contains 13 residues. CDR1 is SNHLY and CDR2 is FYNNEI in the germline V gene. V lost 8 bases to trimming and J lost 2 bases, with 10 bases between them. Each CDR3 protein gets one entry after TCRdb re-called the reads with MiXCR. The sample lists about 830,000 distinct CDR3 sequences, 30% to 35% occurring once. Specimen: cultured CD8+ T cells from PBMCs, collected from culture after CMV antigen stimulation. This sequence was found in a human donor in good health (CMV status not recorded). Some clones in this sample may be carry-over from other donors' samples. The chain employs TRBV2 and TRBJ2-4; no firm D call. The DNA of the CDR3 is TGTGCCAGCTCCCGCGCGTCCAAAAACATTCAGTACTTC. It yields the protein CASSRASKNIQYF. The full variable domain, its missing parts supplied by reference TRBV2 and TRBJ2-4, is EPEVTQTPSHQVTQMGQEVILRCVPISNHLYFYWYRQILGQKVEFLVSFYNNEISEKSEIFDDQFSVERPDGSNFTLKIRSTKLEDSAMYFCASSRASKNIQYFGAGTRLSVL.